The entry below gives a single TCR beta chain sequence along with its context. This entry belongs to a study of shared clonotypes between healthy human individuals. This CDR3 comprises 15 residues. V lost 2 bases, J lost 4 bases, and 8 bases stayed unmatched. The germline gives CDR1 SGHRS, CDR2 YFSETQ. Sequencing used immunoSEQ multiplex PCR; TCRdb keeps in-frame clones, though not all of them. The data show about 2.3 million clones, more than 85% seen once. Sequenced: naive CD4+ T cells from PBMCs. Subset of the sample: CD45RA+ positively selected. The TCR comes from a man aged 18 to 30 in good health. Some clones in this sample may be carry-over from other donors' samples. J is TRBJ1-2 and V is TRBV5-1; 7 positions match TRBD1. CDR3 sequence: CASSLDRVGSYGYTF. The CDR3, as DNA: TGCGCCAGCAGCTTAGACAGGGTAGGATCCTATGGCTACACCTTC.